These 8 T cell receptor beta chains share one sample of origin, sequenced in a study of shared clonotypes between healthy human individuals. Libraries were prepared by immunoSEQ multiplex PCR; TCRdb keeps only in-frame clonotypes and omits some of them. Of about 480,000 clones listed, 60% to 85% were seen once; the top ten hold 13%. Sequences were obtained from PBMCs. These receptors were taken from a woman in her thirties or forties in good health. Some clones in this sample may be carry-over from other donors' samples.

The gene calls are TRBV7-8 and TRBJ2-5; possibly TRBD2 for D (6 bases). Per the germline V gene, CDR1 is SGHVS and CDR2 is FQNEAQ. The V and J ends lost 7 bases and 5 bases respectively, with 11 bases between them. This CDR3 comprises 12 residues. CDR3 region: CASMGGGETQYF. CDR3 DNA sequence: TGTGCCAGCATGGGAGGAGGGGAGACCCAGTACTTC.

The chain couples TRBV6-5 to TRBJ2-5, with a tentative D call TRBD2 (6 bases). The V gene's germline CDR1 is MNHEY and CDR2 SVGAGI. CDR3 size: 15 residues. V was shortened by 5 bases and J by 8 bases, with 21 bases between the two germline ends. Here the CDR3 DNA reads TGTGCCAGCAGTCCCTCGCGGTCAGGACTAAAAACCCAGTACTTC. The encoded protein is CASSPSRSGLKTQYF.

V usage is TRBV2 and J usage is TRBJ2-1; possibly TRBD2 for D (5 bases). This CDR3 has 11 amino acids. The V gene lost 6 bases and the J gene lost 9 bases, with 9 bases spanning the gap. Germline CDR1 reads SNHLY; CDR2 reads FYNNEI. DNA for the CDR3: TGTGCCAGCAGGGGAGTAGGTGAGCAGTTCTTC. Protein sequence: CASRGVGEQFF.

V gene TRBV5-6 combines with J gene TRBJ1-3, with TRBD1 as a possible D gene (5 bases). There are 14 residues in the CDR3. Trimming left V 2 bases short and J 8 bases short, with 14 bases between. Germline values: CDR1 SGHDT, CDR2 YYEEEE. The CDR3 sequence: CASSFQPGAHTIYF. The CDR3 DNA is TGTGCCAGCAGCTTCCAACCTGGGGCCCACACCATATATTTT.

V is TRBV6-6 and J is TRBJ1-5; D is possibly TRBD1 (5 bases). Germline loops: CDR1 MNHNY, CDR2 SVGAGI (reference sequence). This CDR3 spans 15 amino acids. V lost 6 bases, J lost 2 bases, and 14 bases lay in between. The CDR3 DNA reads TGTGCCAGCAGCTTCGGTAGGGGTGGCAATCAGCCCCAGCATTTT. Protein sequence: CASSFGRGGNQPQHF.

This chain connects TRBV27 to TRBJ2-1, with 8 bases matching TRBD2. V was pared by 8 bases and J by 4 bases, with 4 bases of the junction left unmatched. The CDR3 has 13 amino acids. Germline CDR1 reads MNHEY; CDR2 reads SMNVEV (reference sequence). For the CDR3, the DNA is TGTGCCAGCTTTAGCGGGGTATACAATGAGCAGTTCTTC. It translates to CASFSGVYNEQFF.

The chain's CDR3 is CASSLGGLAYEQYF. The CDR3 nucleotides read TGTGCCAGCAGCTTAGGGGGACTAGCCTACGAGCAGTACTTC. The J gene is TRBJ2-7, the V gene TRBV7-6; 8 bases are a match to TRBD2. The germline V gene encodes CDR1 SGHVS and CDR2 FNYEAQ. The CDR3 has 14 residues. Germline trimming cut 1 base from V and 2 bases from J; bases unmatched to any gene: 1.

V usage is TRBV7-9 and J usage is TRBJ1-3; TRBD1 might be the D (5 bases). V gave up 6 bases and J gave up 0 bases, with 15 bases separating them. This CDR3 is 16 amino acids long. Germline V gene sequence: CDR1 SEHNR, CDR2 FQNEAQ (reference sequence). CDR3 DNA: TGTGCCAGCAGGGCAAACAGGATTAGCTCTGGAAACACCATATATTTT. This translates into CASRANRISSGNTIYF.